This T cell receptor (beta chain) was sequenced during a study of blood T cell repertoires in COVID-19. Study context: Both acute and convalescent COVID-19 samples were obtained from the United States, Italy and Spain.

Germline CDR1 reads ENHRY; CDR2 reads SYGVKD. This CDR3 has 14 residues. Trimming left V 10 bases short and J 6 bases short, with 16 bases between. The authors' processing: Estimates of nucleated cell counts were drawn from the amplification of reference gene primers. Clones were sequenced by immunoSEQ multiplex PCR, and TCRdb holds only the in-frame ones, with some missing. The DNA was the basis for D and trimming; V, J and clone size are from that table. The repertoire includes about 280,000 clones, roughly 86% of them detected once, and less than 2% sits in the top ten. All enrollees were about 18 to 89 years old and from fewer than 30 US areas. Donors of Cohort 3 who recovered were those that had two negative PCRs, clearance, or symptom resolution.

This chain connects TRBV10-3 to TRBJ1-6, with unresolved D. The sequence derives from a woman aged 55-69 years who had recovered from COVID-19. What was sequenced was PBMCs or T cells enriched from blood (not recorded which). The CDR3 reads CATAQVQPNSPLHF. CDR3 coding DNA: TGTGCCACCGCGCAGGTACAGCCTAATTCACCCCTCCACTTT.